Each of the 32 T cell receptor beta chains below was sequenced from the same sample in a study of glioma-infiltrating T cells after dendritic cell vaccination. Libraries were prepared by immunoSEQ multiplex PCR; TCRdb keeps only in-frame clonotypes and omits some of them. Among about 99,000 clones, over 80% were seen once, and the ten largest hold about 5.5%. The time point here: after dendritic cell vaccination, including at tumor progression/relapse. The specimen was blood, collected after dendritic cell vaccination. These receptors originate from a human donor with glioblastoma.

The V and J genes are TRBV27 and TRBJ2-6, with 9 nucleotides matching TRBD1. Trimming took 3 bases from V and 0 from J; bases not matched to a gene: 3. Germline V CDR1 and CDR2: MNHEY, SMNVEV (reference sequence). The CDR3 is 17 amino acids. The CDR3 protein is CASSFGTGRSGANVLTF. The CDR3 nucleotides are TGTGCCAGCAGTTTCGGGACAGGGCGCTCTGGGGCCAACGTCCTGACTTTC.

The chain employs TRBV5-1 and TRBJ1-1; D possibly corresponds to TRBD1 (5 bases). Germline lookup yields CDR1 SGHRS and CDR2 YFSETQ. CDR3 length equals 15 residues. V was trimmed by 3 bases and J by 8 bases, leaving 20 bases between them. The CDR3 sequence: CASSWGGDGEREAFF. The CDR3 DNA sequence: TGCGCCAGCAGCTGGGGGGGAGACGGGGAGCGAGAAGCTTTCTTT.

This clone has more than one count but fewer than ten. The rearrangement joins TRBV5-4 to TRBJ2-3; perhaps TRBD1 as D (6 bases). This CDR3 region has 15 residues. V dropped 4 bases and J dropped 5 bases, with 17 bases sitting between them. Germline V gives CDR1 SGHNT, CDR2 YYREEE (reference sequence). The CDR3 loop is CASSKAGASGDTQYF. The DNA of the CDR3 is TGTGCCAGCAGCAAGGCAGGGGCCTCGGGAGATACGCAGTATTTT.

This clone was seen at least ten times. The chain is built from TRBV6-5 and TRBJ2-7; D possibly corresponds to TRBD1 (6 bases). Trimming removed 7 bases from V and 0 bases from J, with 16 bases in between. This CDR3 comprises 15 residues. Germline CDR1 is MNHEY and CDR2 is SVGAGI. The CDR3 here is CASKGPGQLSYEQYF. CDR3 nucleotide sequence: TGTGCCAGCAAAGGACCCGGACAGCTCTCCTACGAGCAGTACTTC.

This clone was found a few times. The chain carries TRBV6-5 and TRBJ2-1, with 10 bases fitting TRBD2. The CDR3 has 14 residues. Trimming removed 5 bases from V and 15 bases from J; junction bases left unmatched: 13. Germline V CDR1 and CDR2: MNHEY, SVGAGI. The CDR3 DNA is TGTGCCAGCAGTCGCCTAGGACTAGCGGACTTTTCGTTCTTC. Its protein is CASSRLGLADFSFF.

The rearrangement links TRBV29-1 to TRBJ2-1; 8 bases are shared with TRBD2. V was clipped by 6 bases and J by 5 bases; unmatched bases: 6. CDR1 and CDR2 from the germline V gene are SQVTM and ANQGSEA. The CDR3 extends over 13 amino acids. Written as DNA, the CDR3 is TGCAGCGTCCGGGAGCGGGGGAACAATGAGCAGTTCTTC. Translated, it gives CSVRERGNNEQFF.

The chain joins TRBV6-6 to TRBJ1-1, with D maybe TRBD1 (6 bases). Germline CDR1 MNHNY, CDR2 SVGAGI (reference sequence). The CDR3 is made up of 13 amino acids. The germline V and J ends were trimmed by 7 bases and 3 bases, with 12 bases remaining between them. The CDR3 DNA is TGTGCCAGCACCGGACAGTTTTACACTGAAGCTTTCTTT. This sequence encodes CASTGQFYTEAFF.

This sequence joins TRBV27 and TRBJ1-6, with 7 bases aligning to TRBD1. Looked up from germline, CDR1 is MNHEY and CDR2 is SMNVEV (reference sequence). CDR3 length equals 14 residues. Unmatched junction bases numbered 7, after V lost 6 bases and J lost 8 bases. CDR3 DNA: TGTGCCAGCAGACTGACAGGGCGGGATTCACCCCTCCACTTT. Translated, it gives CASRLTGRDSPLHF.

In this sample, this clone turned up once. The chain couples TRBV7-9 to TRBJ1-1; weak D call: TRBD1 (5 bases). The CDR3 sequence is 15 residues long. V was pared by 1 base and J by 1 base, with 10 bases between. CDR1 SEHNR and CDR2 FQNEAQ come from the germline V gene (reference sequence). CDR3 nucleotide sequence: TGTGCCAGCAGCTTAGTGGGGGGAACGAACACTGAAGCTTTCTTT. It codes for CASSLVGGTNTEAFF.

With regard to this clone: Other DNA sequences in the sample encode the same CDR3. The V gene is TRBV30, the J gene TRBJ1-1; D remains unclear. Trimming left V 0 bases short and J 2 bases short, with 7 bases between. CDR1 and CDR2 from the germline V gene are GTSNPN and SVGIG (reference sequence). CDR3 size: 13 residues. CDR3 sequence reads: CAWSVAENTEAFF. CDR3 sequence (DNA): TGTGCCTGGAGTGTGGCAGAAAACACTGAAGCTTTCTTT.

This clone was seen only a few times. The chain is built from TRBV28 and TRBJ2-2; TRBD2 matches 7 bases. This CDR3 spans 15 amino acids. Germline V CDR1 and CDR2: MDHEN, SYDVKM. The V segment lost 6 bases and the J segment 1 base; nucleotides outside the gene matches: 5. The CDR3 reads CASRPTSENTGELFF. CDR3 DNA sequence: TGTGCCAGCAGACCTACTAGCGAGAACACCGGGGAGCTGTTTTTT.

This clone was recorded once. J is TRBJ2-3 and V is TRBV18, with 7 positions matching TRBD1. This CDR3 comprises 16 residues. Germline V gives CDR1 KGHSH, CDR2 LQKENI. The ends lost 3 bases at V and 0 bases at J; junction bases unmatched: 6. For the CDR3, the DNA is TGTGCCAGCTCACCGCTCGGGACAGCCAGCACAGATACGCAGTATTTT. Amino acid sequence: CASSPLGTASTDTQYF.

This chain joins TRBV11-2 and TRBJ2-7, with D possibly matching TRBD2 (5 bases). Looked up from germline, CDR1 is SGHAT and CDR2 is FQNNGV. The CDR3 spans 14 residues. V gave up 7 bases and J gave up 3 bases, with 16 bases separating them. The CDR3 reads CASTVRGSYYEQYF. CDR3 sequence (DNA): TGTGCCAGCACCGTCCGAGGGAGTTACTACGAGCAGTACTTC.

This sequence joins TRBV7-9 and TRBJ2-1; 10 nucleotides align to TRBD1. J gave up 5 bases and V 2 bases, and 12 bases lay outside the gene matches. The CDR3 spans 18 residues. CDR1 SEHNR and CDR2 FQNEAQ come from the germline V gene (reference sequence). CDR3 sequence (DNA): TGTGCCAGCAGCTTATACAGGCCCGGGACAGGGGCACACAATGAGCAGTTCTTC. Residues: CASSLYRPGTGAHNEQFF. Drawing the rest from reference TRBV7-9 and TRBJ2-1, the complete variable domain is DTGVSQNPRHKITKRGQNVTFRCDPISEHNRLYWYRQTLGQGPEFLTYFQNEAQLEKSRLLSDRFSAERPKGSFSTLEIQRTEQGDSAMYLCASSLYRPGTGAHNEQFFGPGTRLTVL.

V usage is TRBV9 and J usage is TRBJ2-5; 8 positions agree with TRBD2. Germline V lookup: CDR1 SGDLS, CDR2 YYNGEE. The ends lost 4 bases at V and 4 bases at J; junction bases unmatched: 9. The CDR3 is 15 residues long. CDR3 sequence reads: CASSPSGTRGETQYF. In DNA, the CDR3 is TGTGCCAGCAGCCCGTCCGGGACTAGAGGAGAGACCCAGTACTTC.

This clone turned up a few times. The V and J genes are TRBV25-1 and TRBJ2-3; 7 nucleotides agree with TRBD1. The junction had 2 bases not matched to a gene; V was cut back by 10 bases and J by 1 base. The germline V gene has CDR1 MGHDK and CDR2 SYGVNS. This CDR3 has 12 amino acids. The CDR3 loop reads CATDRGTDTQYF. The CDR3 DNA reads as TGTGCCACCGACAGGGGCACAGATACGCAGTATTTT.

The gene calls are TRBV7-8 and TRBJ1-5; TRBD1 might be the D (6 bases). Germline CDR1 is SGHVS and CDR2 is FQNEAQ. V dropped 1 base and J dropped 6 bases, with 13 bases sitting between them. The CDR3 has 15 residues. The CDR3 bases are TGTGCCAGCAGCTTAGGGGCAGGGGCTAGTCAGCCCCAGCATTTT. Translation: CASSLGAGASQPQHF.

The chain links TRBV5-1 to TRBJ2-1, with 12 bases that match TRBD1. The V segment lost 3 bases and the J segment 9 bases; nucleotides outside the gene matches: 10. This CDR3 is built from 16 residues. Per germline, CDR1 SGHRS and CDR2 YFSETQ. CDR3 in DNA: TGCGCCAGCAGCTGGGGTCGGGACAGGGGGCTCGGTGAGCAGTTCTTC. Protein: CASSWGRDRGLGEQFF.

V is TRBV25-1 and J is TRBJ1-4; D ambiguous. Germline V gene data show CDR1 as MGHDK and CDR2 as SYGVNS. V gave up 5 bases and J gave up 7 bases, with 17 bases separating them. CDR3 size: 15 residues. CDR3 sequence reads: CASSPAEYSAEKLFF. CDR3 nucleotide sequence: TGTGCCAGCAGTCCTGCGGAGTATTCGGCTGAAAAACTGTTTTTT.

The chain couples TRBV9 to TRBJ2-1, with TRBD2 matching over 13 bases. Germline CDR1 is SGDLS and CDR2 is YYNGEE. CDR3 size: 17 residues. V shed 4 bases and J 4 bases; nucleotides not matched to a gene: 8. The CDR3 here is CASSPRWTSGSYNEQFF. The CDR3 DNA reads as TGTGCCAGCAGCCCCCGTTGGACTAGCGGGAGTTACAATGAGCAGTTCTTC. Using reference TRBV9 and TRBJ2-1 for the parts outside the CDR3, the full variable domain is DSGVTQTPKHLITATGQRVTLRCSPRSGDLSVYWYQQSLDQGLQFLIQYYNGEERAKGNILERFSAQQFPDLHSELNLSSLELGDSALYFCASSPRWTSGSYNEQFFGPGTRLTVL.

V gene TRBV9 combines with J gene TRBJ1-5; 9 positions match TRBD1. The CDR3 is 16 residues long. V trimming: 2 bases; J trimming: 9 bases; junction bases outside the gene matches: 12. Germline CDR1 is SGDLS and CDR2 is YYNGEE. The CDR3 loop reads CASSVYRGRRGRPQHF. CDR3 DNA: TGTGCCAGCAGCGTGTACAGGGGGCGCAGAGGGCGGCCCCAGCATTTT.

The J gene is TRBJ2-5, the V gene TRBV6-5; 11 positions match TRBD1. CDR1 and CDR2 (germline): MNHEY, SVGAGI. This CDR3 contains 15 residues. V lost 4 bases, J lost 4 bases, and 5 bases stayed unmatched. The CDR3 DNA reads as TGTGCCAGCAGTTGGACAGGGGGCGGGGGAGAGACCCAGTACTTC. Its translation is CASSWTGGGGETQYF.

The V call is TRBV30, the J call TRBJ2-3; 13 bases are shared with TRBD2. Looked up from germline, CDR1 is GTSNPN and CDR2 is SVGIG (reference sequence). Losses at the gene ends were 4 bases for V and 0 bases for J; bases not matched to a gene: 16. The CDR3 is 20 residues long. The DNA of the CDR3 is TGTGCCTGGAAAGGCTGGGGACTAGCGGGATCCCGACCTAGCACAGATACGCAGTATTTT. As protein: CAWKGWGLAGSRPSTDTQYF.

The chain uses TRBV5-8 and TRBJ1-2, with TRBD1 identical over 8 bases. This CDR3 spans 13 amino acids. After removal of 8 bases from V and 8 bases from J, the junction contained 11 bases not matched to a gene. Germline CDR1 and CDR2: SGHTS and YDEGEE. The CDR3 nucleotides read TGTGCCAGTAGACAGGGGCAATCGGTCGGCTACACCTTC. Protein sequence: CASRQGQSVGYTF.

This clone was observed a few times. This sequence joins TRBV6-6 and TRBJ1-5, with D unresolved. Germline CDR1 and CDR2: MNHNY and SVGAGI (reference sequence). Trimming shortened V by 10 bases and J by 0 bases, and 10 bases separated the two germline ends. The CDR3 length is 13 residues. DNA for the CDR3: TGTGCCACCCGGGTGGGTAGCAATCAGCCCCAGCATTTT. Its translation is CATRVGSNQPQHF.

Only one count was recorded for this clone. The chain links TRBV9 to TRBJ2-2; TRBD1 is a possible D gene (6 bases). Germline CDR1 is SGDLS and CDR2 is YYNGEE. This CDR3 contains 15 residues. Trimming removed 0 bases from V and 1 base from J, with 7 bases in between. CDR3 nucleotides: TGTGCCAGCAGCGTAGTAGGGGGGAACACCGGGGAGCTGTTTTTT. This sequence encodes CASSVVGGNTGELFF.

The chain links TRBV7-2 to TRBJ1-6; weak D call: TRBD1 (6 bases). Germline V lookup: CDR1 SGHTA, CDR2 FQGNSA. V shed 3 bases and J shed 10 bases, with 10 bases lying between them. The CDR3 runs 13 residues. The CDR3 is CASSFNRVSPLHF. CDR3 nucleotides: TGTGCCAGCAGCTTTAACAGGGTCTCACCCCTCCACTTT.

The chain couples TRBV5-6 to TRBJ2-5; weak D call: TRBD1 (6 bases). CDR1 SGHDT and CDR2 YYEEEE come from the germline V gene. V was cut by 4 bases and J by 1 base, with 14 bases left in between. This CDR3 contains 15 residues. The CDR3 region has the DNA TGTGCCAGCAGCGCCATAGACAGGCTCCAAGAGACCCAGTACTTC. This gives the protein CASSAIDRLQETQYF.

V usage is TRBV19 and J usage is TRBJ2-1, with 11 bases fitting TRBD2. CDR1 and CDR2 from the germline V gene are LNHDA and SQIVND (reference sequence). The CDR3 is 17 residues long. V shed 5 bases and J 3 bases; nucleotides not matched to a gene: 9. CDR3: CASSPRQTSGIYNEQFF. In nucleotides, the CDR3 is TGTGCCAGTAGTCCCAGACAGACTAGCGGGATCTACAATGAGCAGTTCTTC.

The CDR3 region has the DNA TGTGCCAGCAGACCGGGGGGGAGAGGGTACTACGAGCAGTACTTC. It yields the protein CASRPGGRGYYEQYF. This sequence joins TRBV6-1 and TRBJ2-7; 8 nucleotides match TRBD2. Looked up from germline, CDR1 is MNHNS and CDR2 is SASEGT. The junction had 10 bases not matched to a gene; V was cut back by 6 bases and J by 3 bases. This CDR3 is built from 15 residues.

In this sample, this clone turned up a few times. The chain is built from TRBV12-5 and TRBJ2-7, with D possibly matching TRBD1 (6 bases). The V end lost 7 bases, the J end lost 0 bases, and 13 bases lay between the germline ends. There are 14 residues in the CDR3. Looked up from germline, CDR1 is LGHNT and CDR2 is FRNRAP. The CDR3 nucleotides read TGTGCTAGTGCCCCGCAGGGGAGCTCCTACGAGCAGTACTTC. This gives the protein CASAPQGSSYEQYF.

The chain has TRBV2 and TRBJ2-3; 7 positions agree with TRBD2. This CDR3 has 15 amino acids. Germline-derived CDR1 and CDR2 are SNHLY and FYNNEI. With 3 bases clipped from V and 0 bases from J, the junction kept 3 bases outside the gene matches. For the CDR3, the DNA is TGTGCCAGCAGTGAGCTAGCGGACAGCACAGATACGCAGTATTTT. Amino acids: CASSELADSTDTQYF.